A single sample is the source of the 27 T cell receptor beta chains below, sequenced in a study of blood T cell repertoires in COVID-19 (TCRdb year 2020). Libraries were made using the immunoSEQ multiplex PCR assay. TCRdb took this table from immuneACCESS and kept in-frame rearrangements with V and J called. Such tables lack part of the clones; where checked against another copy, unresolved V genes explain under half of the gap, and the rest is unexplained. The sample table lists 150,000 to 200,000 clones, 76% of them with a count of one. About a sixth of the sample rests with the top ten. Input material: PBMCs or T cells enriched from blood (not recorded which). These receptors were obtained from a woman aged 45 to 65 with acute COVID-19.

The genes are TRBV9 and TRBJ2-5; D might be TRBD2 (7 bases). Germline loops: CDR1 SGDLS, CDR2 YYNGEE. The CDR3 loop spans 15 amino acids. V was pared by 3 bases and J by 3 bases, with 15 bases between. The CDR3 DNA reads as TGTGCCAGCAGCGCCCGGGGGGCCCTAGAAGAGACCCAGTACTTC. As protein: CASSARGALEETQYF.

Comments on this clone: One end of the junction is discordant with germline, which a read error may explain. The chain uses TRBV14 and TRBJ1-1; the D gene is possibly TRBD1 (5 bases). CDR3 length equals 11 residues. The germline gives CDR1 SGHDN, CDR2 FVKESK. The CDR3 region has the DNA TGTGCCAGCAGCAGGAGGGGTCTTAAGGTCTTT. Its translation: CASSRRGLKVF.

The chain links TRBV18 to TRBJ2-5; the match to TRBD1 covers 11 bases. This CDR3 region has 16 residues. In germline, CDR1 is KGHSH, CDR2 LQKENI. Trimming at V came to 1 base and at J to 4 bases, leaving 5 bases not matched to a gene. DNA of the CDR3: TGTGCCAGCTCACCACGGACAGGGGGCACGGGAGAGACCCAGTACTTC. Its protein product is CASSPRTGGTGETQYF.

This CDR3 is CASSKESRTEAFF. The CDR3 DNA reads TGTGCCAGCAGCAAGGAATCGAGGACTGAAGCTTTCTTT. The rearrangement uses TRBV21-1 and TRBJ1-1. TRBV21-1 represents a pseudogene. The CDR3 is made up of 13 amino acids.

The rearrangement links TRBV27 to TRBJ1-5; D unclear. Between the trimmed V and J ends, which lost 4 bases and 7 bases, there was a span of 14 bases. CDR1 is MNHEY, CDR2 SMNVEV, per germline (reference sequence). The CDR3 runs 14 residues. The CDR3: CASSSGRLRQPQHF. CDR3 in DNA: TGTGCCAGCAGTTCGGGGAGGTTACGGCAGCCCCAGCATTTT.

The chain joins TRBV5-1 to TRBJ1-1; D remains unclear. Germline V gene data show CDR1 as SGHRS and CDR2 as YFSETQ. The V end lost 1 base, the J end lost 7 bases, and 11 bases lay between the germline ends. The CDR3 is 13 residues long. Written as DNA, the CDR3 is TGCGCCAGCAGCTTGTCCCCACAGAATGAAGCTTTCTTT. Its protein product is CASSLSPQNEAFF.

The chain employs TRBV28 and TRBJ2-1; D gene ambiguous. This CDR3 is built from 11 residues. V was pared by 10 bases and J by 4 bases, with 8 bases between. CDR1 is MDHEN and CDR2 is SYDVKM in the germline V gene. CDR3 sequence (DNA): TGTGCCACCGAAACATACAATGAGCAGTTCTTC. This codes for CATETYNEQFF.

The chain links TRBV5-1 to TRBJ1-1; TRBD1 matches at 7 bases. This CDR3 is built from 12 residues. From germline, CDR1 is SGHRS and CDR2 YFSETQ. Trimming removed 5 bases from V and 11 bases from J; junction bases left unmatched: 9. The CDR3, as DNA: TGCGCCAGCAGGGTGGAGGGGGCCAGGGCTTTCTTT. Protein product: CASRVEGARAFF.

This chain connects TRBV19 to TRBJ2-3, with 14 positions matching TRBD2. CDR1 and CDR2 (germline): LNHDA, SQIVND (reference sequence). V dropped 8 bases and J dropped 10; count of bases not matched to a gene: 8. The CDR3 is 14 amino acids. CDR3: CASRLAGGREAQYF. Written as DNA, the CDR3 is TGTGCCAGTCGACTAGCGGGGGGGCGGGAAGCGCAGTATTTT.

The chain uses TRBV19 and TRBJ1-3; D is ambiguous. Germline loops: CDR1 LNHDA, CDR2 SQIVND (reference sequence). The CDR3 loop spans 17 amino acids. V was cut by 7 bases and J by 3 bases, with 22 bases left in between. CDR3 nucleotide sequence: TGTGCCAGTACAGCCCCAGATTACAGTTTTTTTGGAAACACCATATATTTT. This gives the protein CASTAPDYSFFGNTIYF. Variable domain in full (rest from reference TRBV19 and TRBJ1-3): DGGITQSPKYLFRKEGQNVTLSCEQNLNHDAMYWYRQDPGQGLRLIYYSQIVNDFQKGDIAEGYSVSREKKESFPLTVTSAQKNPTAFYLCASTAPDYSFFGNTIYFGEGSWLTVV.

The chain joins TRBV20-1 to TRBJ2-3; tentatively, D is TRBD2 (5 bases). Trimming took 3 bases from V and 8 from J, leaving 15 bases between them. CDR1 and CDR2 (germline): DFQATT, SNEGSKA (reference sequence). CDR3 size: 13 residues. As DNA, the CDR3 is TGCAGTGCTAGTTGGCAGCCTGGAGGTACGCAGTATTTT. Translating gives CSASWQPGGTQYF.

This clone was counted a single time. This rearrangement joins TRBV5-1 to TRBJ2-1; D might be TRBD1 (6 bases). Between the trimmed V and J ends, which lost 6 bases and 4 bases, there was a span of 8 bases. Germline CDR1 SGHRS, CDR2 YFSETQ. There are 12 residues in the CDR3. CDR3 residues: CASTQGYNEQFF. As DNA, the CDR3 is TGCGCCAGCACCCAGGGGTACAATGAGCAGTTCTTC.

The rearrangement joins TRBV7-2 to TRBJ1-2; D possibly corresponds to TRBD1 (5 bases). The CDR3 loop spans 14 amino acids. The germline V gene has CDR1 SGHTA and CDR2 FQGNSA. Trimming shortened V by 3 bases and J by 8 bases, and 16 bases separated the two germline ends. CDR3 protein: CASSFNGAREGYTF. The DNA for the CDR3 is TGTGCCAGCAGCTTTAATGGGGCCAGGGAAGGCTACACCTTC.

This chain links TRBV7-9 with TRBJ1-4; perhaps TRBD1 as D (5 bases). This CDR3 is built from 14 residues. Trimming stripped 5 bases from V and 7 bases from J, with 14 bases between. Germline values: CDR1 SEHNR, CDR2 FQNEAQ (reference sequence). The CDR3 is CASSRSGSPEKLFF. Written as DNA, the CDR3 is TGTGCCAGCAGCCGCTCAGGGTCTCCTGAAAAACTGTTTTTT.

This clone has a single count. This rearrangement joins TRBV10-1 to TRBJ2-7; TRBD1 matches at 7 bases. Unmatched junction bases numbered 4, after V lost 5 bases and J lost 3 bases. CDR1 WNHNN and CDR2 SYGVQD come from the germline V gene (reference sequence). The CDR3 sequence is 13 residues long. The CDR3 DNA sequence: TGCGCCAGCAGTAGCTGGACAGGCTACGAGCAGTACGTC. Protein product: CASSSWTGYEQYV.

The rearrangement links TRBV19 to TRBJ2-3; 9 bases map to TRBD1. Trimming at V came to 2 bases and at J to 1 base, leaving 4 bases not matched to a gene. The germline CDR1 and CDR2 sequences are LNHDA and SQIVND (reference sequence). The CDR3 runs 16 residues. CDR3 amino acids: CASSILWDRGTDTQYF. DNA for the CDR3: TGTGCCAGTAGTATATTGTGGGACAGGGGCACAGATACGCAGTATTTT.

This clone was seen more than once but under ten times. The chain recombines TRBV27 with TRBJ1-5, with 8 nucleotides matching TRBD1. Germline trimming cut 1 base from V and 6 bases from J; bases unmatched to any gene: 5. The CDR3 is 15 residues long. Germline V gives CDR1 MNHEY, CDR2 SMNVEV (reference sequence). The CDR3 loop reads CASSLFGQGGQPQHF. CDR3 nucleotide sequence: TGTGCCAGCAGTTTATTCGGACAGGGAGGTCAGCCCCAGCATTTT.

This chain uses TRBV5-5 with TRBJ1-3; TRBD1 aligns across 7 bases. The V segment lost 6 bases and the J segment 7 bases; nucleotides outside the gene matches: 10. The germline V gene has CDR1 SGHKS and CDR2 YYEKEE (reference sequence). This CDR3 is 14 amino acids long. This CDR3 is CASTRWDSSNTIYF. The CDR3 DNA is TGTGCCAGCACCCGGTGGGACAGCTCGAACACCATATATTTT.

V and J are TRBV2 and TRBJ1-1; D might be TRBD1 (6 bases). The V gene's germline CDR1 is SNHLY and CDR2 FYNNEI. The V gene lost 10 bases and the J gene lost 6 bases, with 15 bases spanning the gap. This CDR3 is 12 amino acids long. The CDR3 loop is CAKSQGVAEAFF. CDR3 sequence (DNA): TGTGCCAAATCACAGGGAGTCGCTGAAGCTTTCTTT.

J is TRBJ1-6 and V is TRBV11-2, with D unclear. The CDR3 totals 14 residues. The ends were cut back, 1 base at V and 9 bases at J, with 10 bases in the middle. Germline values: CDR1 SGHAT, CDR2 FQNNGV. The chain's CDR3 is CASSLGGLSSPLHF. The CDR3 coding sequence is TGTGCCAGCAGCTTAGGAGGGCTGAGTTCACCCCTCCACTTT.

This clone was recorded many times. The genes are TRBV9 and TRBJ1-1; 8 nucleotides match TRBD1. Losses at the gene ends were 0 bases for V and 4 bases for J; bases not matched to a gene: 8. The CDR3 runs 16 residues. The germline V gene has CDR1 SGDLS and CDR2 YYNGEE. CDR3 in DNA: TGTGCCAGCAGCGTAGAAGGGGCAGGGGGCACCACTGAAGCTTTCTTT. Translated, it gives CASSVEGAGGTTEAFF.

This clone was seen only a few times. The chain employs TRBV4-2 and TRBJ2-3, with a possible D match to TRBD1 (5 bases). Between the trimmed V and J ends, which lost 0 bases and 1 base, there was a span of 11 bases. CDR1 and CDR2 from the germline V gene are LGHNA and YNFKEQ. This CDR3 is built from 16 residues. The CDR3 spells CASSQDLRVGTDTQYF. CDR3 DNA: TGTGCCAGCAGCCAAGATCTCAGGGTGGGCACAGATACGCAGTATTTT.

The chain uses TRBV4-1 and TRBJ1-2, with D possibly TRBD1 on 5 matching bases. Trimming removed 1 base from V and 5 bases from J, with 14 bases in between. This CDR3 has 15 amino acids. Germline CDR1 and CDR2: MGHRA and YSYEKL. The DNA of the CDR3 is TGCGCCAGCAGCCAAGGATCTTACAGGAGTTATGGCTACACCTTC. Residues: CASSQGSYRSYGYTF.

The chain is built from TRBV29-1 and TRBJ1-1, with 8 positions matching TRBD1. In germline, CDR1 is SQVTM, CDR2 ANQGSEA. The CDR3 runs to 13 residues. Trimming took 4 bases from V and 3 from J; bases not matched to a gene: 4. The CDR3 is CSVARGRDTEAFF. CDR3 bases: TGCAGCGTTGCCAGGGGGCGCGACACTGAAGCTTTCTTT.

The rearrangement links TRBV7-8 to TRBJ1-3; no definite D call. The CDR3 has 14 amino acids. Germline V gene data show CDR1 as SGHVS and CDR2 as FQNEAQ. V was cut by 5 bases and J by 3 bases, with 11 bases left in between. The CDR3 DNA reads TGTGCCAGCAGCCCAGGAAGTAGTGGAAACACCATATATTTT. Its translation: CASSPGSSGNTIYF.

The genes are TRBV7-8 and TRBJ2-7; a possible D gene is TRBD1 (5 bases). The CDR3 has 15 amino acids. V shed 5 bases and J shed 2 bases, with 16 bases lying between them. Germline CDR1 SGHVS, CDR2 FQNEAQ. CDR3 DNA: TGTGCCAGCAGCCGCGGCAGCACAGGTACCTACGAGCAGTACGTC. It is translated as CASSRGSTGTYEQYV.

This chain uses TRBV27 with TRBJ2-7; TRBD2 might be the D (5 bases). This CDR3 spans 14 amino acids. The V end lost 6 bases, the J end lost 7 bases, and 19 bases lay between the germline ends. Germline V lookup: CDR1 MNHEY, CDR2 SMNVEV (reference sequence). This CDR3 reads CASRSFARGAEQYV. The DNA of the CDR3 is TGTGCCAGCAGAAGTTTCGCTCGGGGAGCTGAGCAGTACGTC.